Included here is one TCR beta chain sequence, with context. The antigen is not known. The record originates from a study of CD4 T cells in relation to SARS-CoV-2 and coronaviruses. The CDR3 is made up of 16 amino acids. Looked up from germline, CDR1 is LGHDT and CDR2 is YNNKEL (reference sequence). V shed 3 bases, J shed 0 bases, and the junction held 5 bases outside the gene matches. Sequenced by immunoSEQ multiplex PCR; TCRdb stores in-frame clones only, minus some. The sample holds around 16,000 clones; roughly 78% are singletons and the top ten take roughly 18%. The unexposed donors gave CD4+ T cells in about 2011-2018, prior to COVID-19. CD4+ T cells were isolated from the cells after more than 8 days of culture.

The TCR sequence derives from a human donor in good health. The sample comprised CD4+ T cells from PBMCs, cultured in vitro. The chain uses TRBV3-1 (or the pseudogene TRBV3-2) and TRBJ2-4, with TRBD2 identical over 7 bases. In DNA, the CDR3 is TGTGCCAGCAGCCAGAACGGGAGGCTAGCCAAAAACATTCAGTACTTC. Residues: CASSQNGRLAKNIQYF.